A single count supports the clone carrying this T cell receptor beta chain. This sample stems from a study of cytomegalovirus exposure and HLA in healthy donors. The wider study: The roughly 130 validation repertoires, a later analysis reported, used the same platform as the 550 to 700 repertoires from the first cohort.

V was shortened by 1 base and J by 4 bases, with 6 bases between the two germline ends. The CDR3 loop spans 12 amino acids. Germline V gene lookup returns CDR1 SGHNT and CDR2 YYREEE (reference sequence). The assay was immunoSEQ multiplex PCR, and TCRdb's table has in-frame clones only and misses some. The table lists about 130,000 clones, about nine tenths of them singletons. This clonotype was obtained from a young woman in good health and CMV-seronegative. The genes are TRBV5-4 and TRBJ2-7; TRBD1 might be the D (6 bases). Sequencing used PBMCs. The CDR3, as DNA: TGTGCCAGCAGCTTGCAGGGGTACGAGCAGTACTTC. Translating it yields CASSLQGYEQYF. Using reference TRBV5-4 and TRBJ2-7 for the parts outside the CDR3, the full variable domain is ETGVTQSPTHLIKTRGQQVTLRCSSQSGHNTVSWYQQALGQGPQFIFQYYREEENGRGNFPPRFSGLQFPNYSSELNVNALELDDSALYLCASSLQGYEQYFGPGTRLTVT.